Given below is one T cell receptor (beta chain) in context. Here immunoSEQ multiplex PCR was the method, and the copy in TCRdb shows in-frame clones only, minus some. The table lists about 1.5 million clones, 95% to 99% of them singletons. The sample is drawn from a study of shared clonotypes between healthy human individuals. V dropped 0 bases and J dropped 5 bases, with 12 bases sitting between them. This CDR3 region has 14 residues. Per germline, CDR1 SGHRS and CDR2 YFSETQ. This rearrangement joins TRBV5-1 to TRBJ2-7, with D possibly matching TRBD2 (5 bases). Sequenced sample: naive CD4+ T cells sorted from blood. Stated subset: CD45RA+ positively selected. The origin of this receptor is a man between 25 and 39 years old in good health. The CDR3 coding sequence is TGCGCCAGCAGCTTGGCCACGAGAGGGAACGAGCAGTACTTC. This sequence encodes CASSLATRGNEQYF. The whole variable domain, remainder taken from reference TRBV5-1 and TRBJ2-7, is KAGVTQTPRYLIKTRGQQVTLSCSPISGHRSVSWYQQTPGQGLQFLFEYFSETQRNKGNFPGRFSGRQFSNSRSEMNVSTLELGDSALYLCASSLATRGNEQYFGPGTRLTVT.